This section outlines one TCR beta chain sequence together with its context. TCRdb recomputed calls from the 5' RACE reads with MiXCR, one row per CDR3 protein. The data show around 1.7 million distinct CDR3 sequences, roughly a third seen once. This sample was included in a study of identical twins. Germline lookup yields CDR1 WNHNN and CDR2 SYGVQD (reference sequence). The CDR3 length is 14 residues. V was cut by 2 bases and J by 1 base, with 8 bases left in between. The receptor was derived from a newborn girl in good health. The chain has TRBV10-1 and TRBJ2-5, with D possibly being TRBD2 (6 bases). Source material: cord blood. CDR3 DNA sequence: TGCGCCAGCAGTGAGAAGGGACTCCAAGAGACCCAGTACTTC. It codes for CASSEKGLQETQYF.